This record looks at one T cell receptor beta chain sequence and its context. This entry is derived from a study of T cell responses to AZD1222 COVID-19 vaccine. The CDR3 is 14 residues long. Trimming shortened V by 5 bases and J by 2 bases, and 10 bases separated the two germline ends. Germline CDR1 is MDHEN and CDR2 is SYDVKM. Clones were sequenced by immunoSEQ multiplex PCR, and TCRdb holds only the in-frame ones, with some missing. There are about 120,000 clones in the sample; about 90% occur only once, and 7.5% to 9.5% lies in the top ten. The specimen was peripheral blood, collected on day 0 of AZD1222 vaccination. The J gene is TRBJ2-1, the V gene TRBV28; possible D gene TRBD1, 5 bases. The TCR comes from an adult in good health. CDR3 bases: TGTGCCAGCAGTAAATCGACAGCCTACAATGAGCAGTTCTTC. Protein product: CASSKSTAYNEQFF.